This entry concerns a single T cell receptor beta chain. The antigen is undetermined. This specimen comes from a study of OX40 agonist ivuxolimab in advanced cancers. Study in general: It was ivuxolimab, an agonistic anti-OX40 (CD134) antibody, that patients were treated with. Dose-escalation patients' cancers were hepatocellular carcinoma, melanoma, renal cell or head and neck cancer. Study-level findings and limits: Compared with CD4+, CD8+ T cells on average had more expanded clones.

Blood specimens came from baseline, cycle 4 day 1, and cycle 7 day 1. Profiled with immunoSEQ multiplex PCR; TCRdb holds only in-frame clones, not every one. The sample shows tens of thousands of clones, 80% to 85% of them seen only once. This CDR3 region has 15 residues. The J segment lost 6 bases and the V segment lost 10 bases, leaving 12 bases of the junction unmatched. Germline assignment: CDR1 ENHRY and CDR2 SYGVKD. The specimen comprised CD4+ or CD8+ T cells sorted from blood, sampled in a trial of the OX40 agonist ivuxolimab. This chain uses TRBV10-3 with TRBJ2-1; 10 bases are shared with TRBD2. This clonotype was obtained from an adult with an advanced solid tumor such as melanoma, head and neck, liver or kidney cancer. The CDR3 DNA follows: TGTGCCAGCAGGCCAGTAGCGGGGGGTTCCAATGAGCAGTTCTTC. This translates into CASRPVAGGSNEQFF.